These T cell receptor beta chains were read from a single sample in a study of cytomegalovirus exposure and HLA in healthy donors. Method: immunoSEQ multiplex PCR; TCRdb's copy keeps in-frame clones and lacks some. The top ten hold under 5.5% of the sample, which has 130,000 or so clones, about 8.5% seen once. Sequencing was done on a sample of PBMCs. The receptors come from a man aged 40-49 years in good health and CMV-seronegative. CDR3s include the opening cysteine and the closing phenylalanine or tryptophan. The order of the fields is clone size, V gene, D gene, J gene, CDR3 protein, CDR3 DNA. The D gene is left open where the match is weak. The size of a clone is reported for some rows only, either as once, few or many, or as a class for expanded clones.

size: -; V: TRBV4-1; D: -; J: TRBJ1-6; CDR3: CASSQEGVAPLHF; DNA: TGCGCCAGCAGCCAAGAGGGAGTGGCACCCCTCCACTTT
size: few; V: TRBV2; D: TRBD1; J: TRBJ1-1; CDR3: CASSEGTDKAEAFF; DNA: TGTGCCAGCAGTGAGGGGACAGACAAGGCTGAAGCTTTCTTT
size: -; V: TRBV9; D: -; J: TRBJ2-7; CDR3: CASSVEGRDSNEQYF; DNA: TGTGCCAGCAGCGTAGAGGGCAGGGATTCGAACGAGCAGTACTTC
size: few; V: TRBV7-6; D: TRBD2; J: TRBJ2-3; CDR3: CASSASPVSGVSTDTQYF; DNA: TGTGCCAGCAGCGCAAGCCCGGTTAGCGGGGTTAGCACAGATACGCAGTATTTT
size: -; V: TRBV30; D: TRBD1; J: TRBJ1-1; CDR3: CAWADRGYTEAFF; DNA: TGTGCCTGGGCGGACAGGGGATATACTGAAGCTTTCTTT
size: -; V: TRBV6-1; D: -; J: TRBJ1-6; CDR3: CASSELLVGGDSPLHF; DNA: TGTGCCAGCAGTGAACTTCTAGTAGGAGGGGATTCACCCCTCCACTTT
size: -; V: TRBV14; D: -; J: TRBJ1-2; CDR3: CASSHEADYGYTF; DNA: TGTGCCAGCAGCCATGAGGCAGACTATGGCTACACCTTC
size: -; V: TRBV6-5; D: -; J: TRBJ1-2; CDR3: CASSYGPGDGYTF; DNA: TGTGCCAGCAGTTATGGTCCAGGCGATGGCTACACCTTC
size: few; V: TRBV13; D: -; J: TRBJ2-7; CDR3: CASTESSGSSEQYF; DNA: TGTGCCAGCACAGAGAGTTCTGGGAGCAGCGAGCAGTACTTC
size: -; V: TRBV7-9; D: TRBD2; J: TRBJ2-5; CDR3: CASSLSGGQETQYF; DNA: TGTGCCAGCAGCTTAAGCGGGGGGCAAGAGACCCAGTACTTC
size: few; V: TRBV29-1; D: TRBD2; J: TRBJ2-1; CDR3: CSVEVAGGGNEQFF; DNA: TGCAGCGTGGAGGTAGCGGGGGGCGGGAATGAGCAGTTCTTC
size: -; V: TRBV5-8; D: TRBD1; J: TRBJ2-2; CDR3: CASSWGQATGELFF; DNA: TGTGCCAGCAGCTGGGGACAGGCGACCGGGGAGCTGTTTTTT
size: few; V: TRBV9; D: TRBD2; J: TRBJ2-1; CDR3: CASSQPLAGGGDEQFF; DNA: TGTGCCAGCAGCCAACCACTAGCGGGGGGCGGAGATGAGCAGTTCTTC
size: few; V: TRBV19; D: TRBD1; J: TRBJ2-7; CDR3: CASTPGYGQGSEQYF; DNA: TGTGCCAGTACCCCAGGGTACGGACAGGGGTCCGAGCAGTACTTC
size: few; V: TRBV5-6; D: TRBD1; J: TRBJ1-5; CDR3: CASSLEGGSPHF; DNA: TGTGCCAGCAGCTTGGAAGGGGGCAGTCCTCATTTT
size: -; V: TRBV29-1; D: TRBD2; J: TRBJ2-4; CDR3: CSVNISRDYPYF; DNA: TGCAGCGTAAACATATCCCGGGACTACCCGTACTTC
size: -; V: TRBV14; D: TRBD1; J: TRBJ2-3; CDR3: CASSQRTGMNTQYF; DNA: TGTGCCAGCAGCCAGAGGACAGGGATGAATACGCAGTATTTT
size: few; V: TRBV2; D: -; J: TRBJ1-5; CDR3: CASSEQGSIQPQHF; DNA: TGTGCCAGCAGTGAACAGGGTTCGATCCAGCCCCAGCATTTT
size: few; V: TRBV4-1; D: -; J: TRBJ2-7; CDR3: CASSQAIRGAWEQYF; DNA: TGCGCCAGCAGCCAAGCCATCCGGGGGGCTTGGGAGCAGTACTTC
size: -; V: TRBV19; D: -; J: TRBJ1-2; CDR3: CASSIGAGEHGYTF; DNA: TGTGCCAGTAGTATAGGGGCGGGGGAGCATGGCTACACCTTC
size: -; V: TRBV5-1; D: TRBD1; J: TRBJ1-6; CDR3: CASSTGQGAMSPLHF; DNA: TGCGCCAGCAGTACAGGACAGGGGGCAATGTCACCCCTCCACTTT